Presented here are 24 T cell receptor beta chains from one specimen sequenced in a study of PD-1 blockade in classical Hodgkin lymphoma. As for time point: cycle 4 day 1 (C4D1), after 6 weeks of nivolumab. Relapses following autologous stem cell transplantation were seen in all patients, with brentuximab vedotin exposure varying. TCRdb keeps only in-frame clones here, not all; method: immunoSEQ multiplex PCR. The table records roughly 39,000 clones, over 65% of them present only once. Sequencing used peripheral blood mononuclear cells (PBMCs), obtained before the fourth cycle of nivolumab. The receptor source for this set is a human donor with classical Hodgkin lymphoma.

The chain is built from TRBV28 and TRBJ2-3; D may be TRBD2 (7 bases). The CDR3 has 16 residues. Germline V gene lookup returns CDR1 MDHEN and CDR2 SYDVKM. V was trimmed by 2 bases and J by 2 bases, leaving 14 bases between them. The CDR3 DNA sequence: TGTGCCAGCAGTTTACGGAGGGGGGGGCCCACAGATACGCAGTATTTT. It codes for CASSLRRGGPTDTQYF.

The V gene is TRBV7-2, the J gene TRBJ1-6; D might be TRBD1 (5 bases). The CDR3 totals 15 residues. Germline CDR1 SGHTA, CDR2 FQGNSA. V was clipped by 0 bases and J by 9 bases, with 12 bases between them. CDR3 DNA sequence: TGTGCCAGCAGCTTAGCTCAGGGTTCGGTTTCACCCCTCCACTTT. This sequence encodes CASSLAQGSVSPLHF.

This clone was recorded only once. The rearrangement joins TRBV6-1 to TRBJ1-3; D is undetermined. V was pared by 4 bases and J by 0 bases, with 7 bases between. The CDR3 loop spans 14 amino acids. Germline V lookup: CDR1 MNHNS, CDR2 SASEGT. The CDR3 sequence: CASSAGSSGNTIYF. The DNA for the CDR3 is TGTGCCAGCAGTGCAGGCAGCTCTGGAAACACCATATATTTT.

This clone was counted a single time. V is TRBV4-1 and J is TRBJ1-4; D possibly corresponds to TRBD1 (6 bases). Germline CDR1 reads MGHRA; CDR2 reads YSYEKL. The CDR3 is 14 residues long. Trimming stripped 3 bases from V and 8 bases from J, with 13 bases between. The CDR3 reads CASSHRAGDEKLFF. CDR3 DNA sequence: TGCGCCAGCAGCCATAGGGCAGGGGACGAAAAACTGTTTTTT.

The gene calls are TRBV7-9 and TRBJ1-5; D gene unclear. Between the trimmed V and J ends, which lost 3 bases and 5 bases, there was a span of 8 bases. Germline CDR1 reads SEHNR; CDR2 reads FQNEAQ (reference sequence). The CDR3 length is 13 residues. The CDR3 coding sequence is TGTGCCAGCAGCTTGGGCATTTATCAGCCCCAGCATTTT. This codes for CASSLGIYQPQHF.

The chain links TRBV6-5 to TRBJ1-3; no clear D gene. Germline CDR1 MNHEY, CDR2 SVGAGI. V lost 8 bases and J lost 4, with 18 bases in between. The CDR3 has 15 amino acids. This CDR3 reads CASRPSGLAGNTIYF. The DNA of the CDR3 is TGTGCCAGCCGCCCTTCCGGGCTCGCGGGAAACACCATATATTTT.

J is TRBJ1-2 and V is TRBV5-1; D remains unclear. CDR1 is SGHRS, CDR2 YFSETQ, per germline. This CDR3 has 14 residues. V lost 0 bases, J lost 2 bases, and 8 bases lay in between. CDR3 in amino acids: CASSLEGRNYGYTF. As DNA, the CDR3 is TGCGCCAGCAGCTTGGAGGGAAGGAACTATGGCTACACCTTC.

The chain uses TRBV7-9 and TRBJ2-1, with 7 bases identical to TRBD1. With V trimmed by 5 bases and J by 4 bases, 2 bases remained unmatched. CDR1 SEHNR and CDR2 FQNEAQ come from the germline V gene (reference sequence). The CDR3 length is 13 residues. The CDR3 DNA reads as TGTGCCAGCAGCCCGGGACAGTACAATGAGCAGTTCTTC. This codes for CASSPGQYNEQFF.

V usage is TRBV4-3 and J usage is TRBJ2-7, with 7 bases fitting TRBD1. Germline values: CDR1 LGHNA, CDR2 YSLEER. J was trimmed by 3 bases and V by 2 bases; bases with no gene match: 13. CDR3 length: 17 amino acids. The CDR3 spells CASSQLLGTAGNYEQYF. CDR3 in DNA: TGCGCCAGCAGCCAACTTCTTGGGACAGCTGGCAACTACGAGCAGTACTTC.

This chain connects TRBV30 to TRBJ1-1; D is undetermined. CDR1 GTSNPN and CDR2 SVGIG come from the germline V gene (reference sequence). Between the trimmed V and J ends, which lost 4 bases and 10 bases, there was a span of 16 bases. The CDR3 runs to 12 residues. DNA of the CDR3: TGTGCCTGGACCCAACGGGGAGGGATAGCTTTCTTT. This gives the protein CAWTQRGGIAFF.

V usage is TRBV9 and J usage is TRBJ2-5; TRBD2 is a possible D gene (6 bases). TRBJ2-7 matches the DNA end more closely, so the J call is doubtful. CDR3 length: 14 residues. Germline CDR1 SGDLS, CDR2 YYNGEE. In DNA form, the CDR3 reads TGTGCCAGCAGCCGTGGGGGGTCCCCCTACGAGCAGTACTTC. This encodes CASSRGGSPYEQYF.

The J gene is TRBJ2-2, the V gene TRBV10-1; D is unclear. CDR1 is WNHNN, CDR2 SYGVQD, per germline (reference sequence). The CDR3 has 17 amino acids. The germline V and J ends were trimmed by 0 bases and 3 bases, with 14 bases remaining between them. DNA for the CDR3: TGCGCCAGCAGTGAGTCTGTGGGGAATCGGGACACCGGGGAGCTGTTTTTT. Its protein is CASSESVGNRDTGELFF.

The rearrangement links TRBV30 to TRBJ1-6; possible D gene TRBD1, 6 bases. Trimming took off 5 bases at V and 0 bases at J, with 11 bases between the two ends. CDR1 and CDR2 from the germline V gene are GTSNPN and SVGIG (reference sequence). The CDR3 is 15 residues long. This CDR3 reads CAWGTQSSYNSPLHF. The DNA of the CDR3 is TGTGCCTGGGGGACACAGAGCTCCTATAATTCACCCCTCCACTTT.

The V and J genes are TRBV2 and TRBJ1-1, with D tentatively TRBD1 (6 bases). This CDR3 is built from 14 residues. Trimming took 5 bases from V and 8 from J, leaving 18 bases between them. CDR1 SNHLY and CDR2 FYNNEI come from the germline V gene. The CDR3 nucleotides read TGTGCCAGCAGTTTTCGACAGGTGCCGGTAGAAGCTTTCTTT. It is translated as CASSFRQVPVEAFF.

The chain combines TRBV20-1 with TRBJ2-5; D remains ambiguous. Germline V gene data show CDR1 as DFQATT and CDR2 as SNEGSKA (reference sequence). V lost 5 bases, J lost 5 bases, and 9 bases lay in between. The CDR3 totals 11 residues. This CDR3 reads CSAGMGETQYF. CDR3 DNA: TGCAGTGCTGGTATGGGGGAGACCCAGTACTTC.

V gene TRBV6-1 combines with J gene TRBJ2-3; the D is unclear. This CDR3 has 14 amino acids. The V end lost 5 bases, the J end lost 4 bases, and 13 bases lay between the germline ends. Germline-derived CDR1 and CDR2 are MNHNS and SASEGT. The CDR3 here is CASSQVEFSDTQYF. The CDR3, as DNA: TGTGCCAGCAGTCAGGTAGAGTTTTCAGATACGCAGTATTTT.

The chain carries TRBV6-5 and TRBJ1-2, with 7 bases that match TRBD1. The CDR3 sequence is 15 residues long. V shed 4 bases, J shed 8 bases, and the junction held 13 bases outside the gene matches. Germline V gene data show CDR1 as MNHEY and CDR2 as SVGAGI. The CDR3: CASSSDKTGKLGYTF. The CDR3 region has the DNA TGTGCCAGCAGTTCCGATAAGACAGGGAAATTAGGCTACACCTTC.

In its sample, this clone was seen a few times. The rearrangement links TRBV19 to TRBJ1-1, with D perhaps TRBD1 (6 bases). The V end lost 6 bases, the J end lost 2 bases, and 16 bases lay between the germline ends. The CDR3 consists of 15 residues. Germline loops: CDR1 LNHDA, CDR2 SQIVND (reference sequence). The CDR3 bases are TGTGCCAGTAGCCCCGAACAGGGTAGAAACACTGAAGCTTTCTTT. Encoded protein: CASSPEQGRNTEAFF.

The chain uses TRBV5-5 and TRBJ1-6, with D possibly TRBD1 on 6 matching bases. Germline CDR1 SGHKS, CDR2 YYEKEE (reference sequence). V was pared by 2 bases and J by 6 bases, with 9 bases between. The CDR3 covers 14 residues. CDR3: CASSFGQPNSPLHF. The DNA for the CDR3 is TGTGCCAGCAGCTTCGGACAGCCTAATTCACCCCTCCACTTT.

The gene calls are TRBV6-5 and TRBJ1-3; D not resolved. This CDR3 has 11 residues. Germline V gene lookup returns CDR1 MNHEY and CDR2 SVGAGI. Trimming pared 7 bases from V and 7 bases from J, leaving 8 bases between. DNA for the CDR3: TGTGCCAGCATCAGAGGGAACACCATATATTTT. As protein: CASIRGNTIYF.

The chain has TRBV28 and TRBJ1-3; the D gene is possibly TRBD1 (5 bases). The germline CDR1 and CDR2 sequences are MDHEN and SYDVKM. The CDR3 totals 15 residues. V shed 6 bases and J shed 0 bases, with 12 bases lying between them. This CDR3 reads CASRSDILSGNTIYF. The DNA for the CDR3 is TGTGCCAGCAGGTCGGACATTCTCTCTGGAAACACCATATATTTT. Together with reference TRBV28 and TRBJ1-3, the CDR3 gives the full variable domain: DVKVTQSSRYLVKRTGEKVFLECVQDMDHENMFWYRQDPGLGLRLIYFSYDVKMKEKGDIPEGYSVSREKKERFSLILESASTNQTSMYLCASRSDILSGNTIYFGEGSWLTVV.

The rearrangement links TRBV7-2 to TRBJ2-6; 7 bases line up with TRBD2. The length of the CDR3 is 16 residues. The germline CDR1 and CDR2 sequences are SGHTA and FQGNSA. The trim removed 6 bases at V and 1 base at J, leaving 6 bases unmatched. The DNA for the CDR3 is TGTGCCAGCAGTCAGTCGGGAGGTTCTGGGGCCAACGTCCTGACTTTC. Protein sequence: CASSQSGGSGANVLTF.

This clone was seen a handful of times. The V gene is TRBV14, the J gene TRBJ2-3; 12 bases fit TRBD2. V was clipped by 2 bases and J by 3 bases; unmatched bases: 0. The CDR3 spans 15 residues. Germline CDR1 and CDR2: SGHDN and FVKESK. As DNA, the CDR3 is TGTGCCAGCAGCCAACTAGCGGGGGGGACAGATACGCAGTATTTT. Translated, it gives CASSQLAGGTDTQYF.

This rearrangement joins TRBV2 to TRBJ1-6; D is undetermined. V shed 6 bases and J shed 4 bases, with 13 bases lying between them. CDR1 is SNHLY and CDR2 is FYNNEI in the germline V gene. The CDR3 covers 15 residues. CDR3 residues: CASSRAGLYNSPLHF. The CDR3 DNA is TGTGCCAGCAGCCGAGCTGGACTTTATAATTCACCCCTCCACTTT.